This passage covers 30 T cell receptor beta chains from one sample sequenced in a study of T cells in localized non-small cell lung cancer. The protocol was immunoSEQ multiplex PCR, while the TCRdb copy is restricted to in-frame clones and leaves out a portion. The table shows about 830 clones, with 20% to 25% occurring only once. The sample was normal lung tissue next to the tumor, taken before any cancer treatment. The receptors were gathered from a man between 40 and 70 years old with stage II lung adenocarcinoma.

V and J are TRBV18 and TRBJ2-7; 9 positions agree with TRBD1. There are 16 residues in the CDR3. V lost 2 bases to trimming and J lost 1 base; unmatched junction nucleotides: 6. CDR1 and CDR2 from the germline V gene are KGHSH and LQKENI. The CDR3 sequence: CASSPAQGARSYEQYF. The CDR3 DNA reads TGTGCCAGCTCACCAGCACAGGGGGCGCGGTCCTACGAGCAGTACTTC.

By share of the sample, this clone is large. The rearrangement joins TRBV6-8 to TRBJ2-1; D is perhaps TRBD2 (6 bases). Trimming took off 6 bases at V and 5 bases at J, with 17 bases between the two ends. The CDR3 loop spans 15 amino acids. Germline CDR1 reads MNHGY; CDR2 reads SAAAGT. The CDR3 region is CASSSRDSGNNEQFF. Here the CDR3 DNA reads TGTGCCAGCAGCTCCCGGGACTCTGGAAACAATGAGCAGTTCTTC.

This chain uses TRBV9 with TRBJ1-1; 9 positions match TRBD1. Per the germline V gene, CDR1 is SGDLS and CDR2 is YYNGEE. The CDR3 loop spans 16 amino acids. After removal of 4 bases from V and 2 bases from J, the junction contained 9 bases not matched to a gene. The CDR3 bases are TGTGCCAGCAGCACCGACCCGGACAGGGGAAACACTGAAGCTTTCTTT. This sequence encodes CASSTDPDRGNTEAFF.

This clone was detected a few times. The J gene is TRBJ2-2, the V gene TRBV9; 9 bases are a match to TRBD1. The CDR3 loop spans 14 amino acids. Trimming at V came to 4 bases and at J to 7 bases, leaving 5 bases not matched to a gene. Germline CDR1 SGDLS, CDR2 YYNGEE. The CDR3 sequence: CASSLTGGLGELFF. The CDR3 nucleotides are TGTGCCAGCAGCCTTACAGGGGGCCTCGGGGAGCTGTTTTTT.

By proportion, this clone is medium-sized (0.01 to 0.1%). DNA for the CDR3: TGTGCCAGCAGTGGGACTAGCGGCACAGATACGCAGTATTTT. Translated: CASSGTSGTDTQYF. The chain carries TRBV6-8 and TRBJ2-3; 10 nucleotides line up with TRBD2. The ends lost 5 bases at V and 1 base at J; junction bases unmatched: 0. Germline-derived CDR1 and CDR2 are MNHGY and SAAAGT. The CDR3 length is 14 residues.

This clone was seen a few times. The V call is TRBV11-3, the J call TRBJ2-7; perhaps TRBD1 as D (5 bases). Trimming removed 1 base at V and 2 bases at J, with 9 bases between. The germline V gene has CDR1 SGHNT and CDR2 YENEEA. The CDR3 is 14 residues long. The CDR3 reads CASSLGPGPYEQYF. CDR3 DNA: TGTGCCAGCAGCTTAGGGCCAGGGCCCTACGAGCAGTACTTC. Combining the CDR3 with reference TRBV11-3 and TRBJ2-7 gives the whole variable domain EAGVVQSPRYKIIEKKQPVAFWCNPISGHNTLYWYLQNLGQGPELLIRYENEEAVDDSQLPKDRFSAERLKGVDSTLKIQPAELGDSAVYLCASSLGPGPYEQYFGPGTRLTVT.

Written as DNA, the CDR3 is TGCGCCAGCAGCCAAGCCCCGGGACTATTTAACAATGAGCAGTTCTTC. It encodes CASSQAPGLFNNEQFF. This sequence joins TRBV4-1 and TRBJ2-1, with 7 nucleotides matching TRBD2. CDR1 and CDR2 (germline): MGHRA, YSYEKL. The CDR3 covers 16 residues. The V segment lost 1 base and the J segment 5 bases; nucleotides outside the gene matches: 8.

The sample holds a few counts of this clone. The chain recombines TRBV19 with TRBJ1-1; D unresolved. V shed 10 bases and J shed 3 bases, with 18 bases lying between them. Looked up from germline, CDR1 is LNHDA and CDR2 is SQIVND (reference sequence). This CDR3 comprises 14 residues. The CDR3: CATTTGWLDTEAFF. In nucleotides, the CDR3 is TGTGCCACCACTACGGGGTGGCTAGACACTGAAGCTTTCTTT.

The chain uses TRBV1 and TRBJ2-2; the D call of TRBD1 is as the table states it, not checked on the DNA. TRBV1 is tagged as a pseudogene. The CDR3 consists of 16 residues. The CDR3 nucleotides read TGCGCCAGCAGCCAGCTCAGGGGGCGCGGCACCGGGGAGCTGTTTTTT. It is translated as CASSQLRGRGTGELFF.

The chain combines TRBV29-1 with TRBJ2-5, with D maybe TRBD1 (5 bases). V was pared by 3 bases and J by 5 bases, with 13 bases between. The CDR3 has 13 amino acids. Germline V gene lookup returns CDR1 SQVTM and CDR2 ANQGSEA. The CDR3 loop reads CSVDPNSGETQYF. As DNA, the CDR3 is TGCAGCGTTGATCCAAACTCAGGGGAGACCCAGTACTTC.

The J gene is TRBJ2-1, the V gene TRBV6-8; 8 bases agree with TRBD2. CDR1 and CDR2 (germline): MNHGY, SAAAGT. This CDR3 has 14 residues. V dropped 5 bases and J dropped 4; count of bases not matched to a gene: 4. CDR3 protein: CASSVGGRYNEQFF. The CDR3 region has the DNA TGTGCCAGCAGTGTTGGCGGGAGGTACAATGAGCAGTTCTTC.

The rearrangement joins TRBV11-3 to TRBJ2-2; the D is unclear. Trimming shortened V by 5 bases and J by 1 base, and 17 bases separated the two germline ends. The germline CDR1 and CDR2 sequences are SGHNT and YENEEA. The CDR3 has 17 residues. This CDR3 is CASSRTTLGLNTGELFF. The CDR3 DNA is TGTGCCAGCAGCCGAACGACCCTGGGCTTGAACACCGGGGAGCTGTTTTTT.

V gene TRBV30 combines with J gene TRBJ1-2, with a possible D match to TRBD1 (6 bases). The CDR3 runs to 12 residues. V was pared by 8 bases and J by 5 bases, with 15 bases between. Germline CDR1 is GTSNPN and CDR2 is SVGIG (reference sequence). This CDR3 is CALEQGGYGYTF. The CDR3 DNA follows: TGTGCCCTTGAACAGGGCGGATATGGCTACACCTTC.

This sequence joins TRBV12-5 and TRBJ2-3, with 7 bases aligning to TRBD1. This CDR3 spans 14 amino acids. Germline V gene lookup returns CDR1 LGHNT and CDR2 FRNRAP. V gave up 3 bases and J gave up 3 bases; unmatched junction bases: 3. The CDR3 loop is CASGLDRVTDTQYF. The CDR3 bases are TGTGCTAGTGGTTTAGACAGGGTAACAGATACGCAGTATTTT.

The chain recombines TRBV19 with TRBJ2-2; 8 nucleotides line up with TRBD1. Germline trimming cut 6 bases from V and 7 bases from J; bases unmatched to any gene: 13. Germline CDR1 reads LNHDA; CDR2 reads SQIVND (reference sequence). The CDR3 extends over 16 amino acids. CDR3 residues: CASRTGQGLDIGELFF. CDR3 sequence (DNA): TGTGCCAGTAGGACCGGACAGGGATTGGACATCGGGGAGCTGTTTTTT.

This clone was detected only a few times. This chain joins TRBV9 and TRBJ1-5; D possibly corresponds to TRBD1 (5 bases). The CDR3 length is 16 residues. Per germline, CDR1 SGDLS and CDR2 YYNGEE. Trimming removed 0 bases at V and 3 bases at J, with 13 bases between. Here the CDR3 reads CASSVAPDTPNQPQHF. The DNA for the CDR3 is TGTGCCAGCAGCGTAGCCCCGGACACTCCCAATCAGCCCCAGCATTTT.

The chain carries TRBV6-8 and TRBJ2-1; a weak D match, TRBD1 (6 bases). CDR3 size: 13 residues. Germline loops: CDR1 MNHGY, CDR2 SAAAGT. The V gene lost 6 bases and the J gene lost 8 bases, with 14 bases spanning the gap. The CDR3 region is CASRRQEWDEQFF. CDR3 nucleotide sequence: TGTGCCAGCAGAAGACAGGAGTGGGATGAGCAGTTCTTC.

In this sample, this clone turned up a few times. The chain is built from TRBV5-1 and TRBJ1-3; perhaps TRBD1 as D (5 bases). Deletions cut 2 bases from V and 0 bases from J, with 12 bases between. The CDR3 is made up of 16 amino acids. From germline, CDR1 is SGHRS and CDR2 YFSETQ. This chain's CDR3 is CASSFDSMSSGNTIYF. The CDR3 DNA is TGCGCCAGCAGCTTCGACAGCATGAGCTCTGGAAACACCATATATTTT.

By frequency in the sample, this clone is large. The rearrangement uses TRBV28 and TRBJ1-3; perhaps TRBD1 as D (6 bases). This CDR3 is 14 amino acids long. The V and J ends lost 7 bases and 9 bases respectively, with 19 bases between them. The V gene's germline CDR1 is MDHEN and CDR2 SYDVKM. Written as DNA, the CDR3 is TGTGCCAGCATCCCAGGGGTACGAGGATTCACCATATATTTT. Translating gives CASIPGVRGFTIYF.

CDR3 residues: CASSLTEVRPGDTQYF. The CDR3 nucleotides read TGTGCCAGCAGCTTAACCGAAGTACGCCCTGGGGATACGCAGTATTTT. This chain links TRBV11-3 with TRBJ2-3; D gene uncertain. Trimming took 2 bases from V and 6 from J, leaving 18 bases between them. The germline V gene encodes CDR1 SGHNT and CDR2 YENEEA. The length of the CDR3 is 16 residues.

The chain is built from TRBV6-8 and TRBJ1-3, with D unresolved. Germline CDR1 is MNHGY and CDR2 is SAAAGT. The CDR3 is 17 amino acids. V was trimmed by 7 bases and J by 8 bases, leaving 27 bases between them. This CDR3 is CASKNLKRAGFEDTIYF. CDR3 DNA: TGTGCCAGCAAGAACCTTAAACGGGCGGGGTTTGAAGACACCATATATTTT.

In this sample, this clone turned up a few times. The V gene is TRBV7-6, the J gene TRBJ2-5, with 9 bases lining up with TRBD1. This CDR3 contains 15 residues. The germline CDR1 and CDR2 sequences are SGHVS and FNYEAQ. V gave up 3 bases and J gave up 11 bases; unmatched junction bases: 13. CDR3 sequence: CASSLRGQGVGWQYF. CDR3 sequence (DNA): TGTGCCAGCAGCTTGCGGGGACAGGGAGTGGGTTGGCAGTACTTC.

This rearrangement joins TRBV6-8 to TRBJ2-1; possible D gene TRBD2, 6 bases. Trimming shortened V by 3 bases and J by 9 bases, and 21 bases separated the two germline ends. From germline, CDR1 is MNHGY and CDR2 SAAAGT. This CDR3 is built from 16 residues. CDR3 loop: CASSYRPPGLALEQFF. The CDR3 DNA is TGTGCCAGCAGTTATCGCCCCCCCGGCCTAGCGCTTGAGCAGTTCTTC.

This clone is classed as large (0.1 to 1%). The chain uses TRBV6-8 and TRBJ1-1, with 9 positions matching TRBD1. The CDR3 is made up of 15 amino acids. Germline V gives CDR1 MNHGY, CDR2 SAAAGT. V was pared by 4 bases and J by 1 base, with 4 bases of the junction left unmatched. DNA of the CDR3: TGTGCCAGCAGTTCCAGGGACAGGGCGAACACTGAAGCTTTCTTT. Amino acid sequence: CASSSRDRANTEAFF.

This CDR3 is CASSLMTATGSGNTIYF. In DNA form, the CDR3 reads TGCGCCAGCAGCTTAATGACAGCCACAGGCTCTGGAAACACCATATATTTT. The chain carries TRBV5-1 and TRBJ1-3; D may be TRBD1 (5 bases). Trimming cost V 2 bases and J 0 bases, with 15 bases left between them. The CDR3 spans 17 residues. The germline CDR1 and CDR2 sequences are SGHRS and YFSETQ.

A few counts support this clone. The CDR3 nucleotides read TGTGCCAGCAGCGGAGGTTATAGCAATCAGCCCCAGCATTTT. This encodes CASSGGYSNQPQHF. The chain employs TRBV9 and TRBJ1-5; unclear D gene. The germline CDR1 and CDR2 sequences are SGDLS and YYNGEE. This CDR3 contains 14 residues. Trimming shortened V by 3 bases and J by 0 bases, and 7 bases separated the two germline ends.

Judged by abundance, this clone is large. The rearrangement links TRBV6-7 to TRBJ1-1, with a possible D match to TRBD1 (6 bases). TRBV6-7 has ORF status, its function being uncertain. The CDR3 extends over 11 amino acids. V lost 8 bases and J lost 5, with 9 bases in between. The CDR3 spells CASLQGTEAFF. DNA of the CDR3: TGTGCCAGCCTACAGGGAACTGAAGCTTTCTTT.

The V gene is TRBV11-3, the J gene TRBJ2-5; possible D gene TRBD1, 5 bases. The CDR3 runs to 16 residues. V was clipped by 1 base and J by 3 bases, with 15 bases between them. Germline CDR1 and CDR2: SGHNT and YENEEA. CDR3 DNA sequence: TGTGCCAGCAGCTTAGGTCAGAGAGCAGGGAAAGAGACCCAGTACTTC. Its protein is CASSLGQRAGKETQYF.

This clone has a single count. The genes are TRBV5-1 and TRBJ1-1; 8 positions match TRBD1. The CDR3 totals 15 residues. CDR1 is SGHRS, CDR2 YFSETQ, per germline. The V segment lost 2 bases and the J segment 1 base; nucleotides outside the gene matches: 4. The CDR3 DNA sequence: TGCGCCAGCAGCTTATCTGGGACAGGGAACACTGAAGCTTTCTTT. Its protein is CASSLSGTGNTEAFF.

This clone was found a few times. The genes are TRBV9 and TRBJ1-1; D remains unclear. Germline CDR1 is SGDLS and CDR2 is YYNGEE. Deletions cut 5 bases from V and 4 bases from J, with 9 bases between. The CDR3 extends over 12 amino acids. The CDR3 protein is CASSRLSTEAFF. In DNA form, the CDR3 reads TGTGCCAGCAGTCGCCTGAGCACTGAAGCTTTCTTT.